This T cell receptor beta chain was recovered during a study of cytomegalovirus exposure and HLA in healthy donors. V lost 0 bases and J 5 bases, leaving 14 bases between the germline ends. CDR3 size: 15 residues. Germline CDR1 SGHRS, CDR2 YFSETQ. 13 Jbeta primers and 60 Vbeta primers were used for the PCR. Using immunoSEQ multiplex PCR, the repertoire was profiled, and TCRdb retains in-frame clones only, with some absent. In the table there are about 190,000 clones, approximately 80% of which are singletons. The sequence was obtained from a man between 40 and 49 years old in good health and CMV-seropositive. Sequenced material: PBMCs. V gene TRBV5-1 combines with J gene TRBJ2-5, with D perhaps TRBD1 (5 bases). Written as DNA, the CDR3 is TGCGCCAGCAGCTTGGGGCAGGGCGGTTCGGAGACCCAGTACTTC. Protein product: CASSLGQGGSETQYF.